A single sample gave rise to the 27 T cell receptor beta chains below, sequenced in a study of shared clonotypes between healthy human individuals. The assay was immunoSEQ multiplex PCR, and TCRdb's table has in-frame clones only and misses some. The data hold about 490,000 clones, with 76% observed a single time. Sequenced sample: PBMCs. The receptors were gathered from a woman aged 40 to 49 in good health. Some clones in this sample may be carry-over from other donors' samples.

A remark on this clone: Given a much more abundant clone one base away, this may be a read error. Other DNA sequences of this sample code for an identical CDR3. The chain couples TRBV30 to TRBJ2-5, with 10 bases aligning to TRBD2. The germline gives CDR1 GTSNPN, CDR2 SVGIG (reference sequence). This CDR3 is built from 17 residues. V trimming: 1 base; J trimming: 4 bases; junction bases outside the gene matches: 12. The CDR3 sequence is CAWSAAQAGGSGETQYF. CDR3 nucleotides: TGTGCCTGGAGTGCGGCCCAAGCGGGAGGGTCAGGAGAGACCCAGTACTTC.

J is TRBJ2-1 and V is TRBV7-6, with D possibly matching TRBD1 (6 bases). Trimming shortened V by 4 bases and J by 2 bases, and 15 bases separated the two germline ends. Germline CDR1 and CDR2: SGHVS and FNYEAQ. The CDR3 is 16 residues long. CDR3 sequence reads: CASSSPQGLPYNEQFF. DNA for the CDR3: TGTGCCAGCAGCTCCCCTCAGGGGTTGCCCTACAATGAGCAGTTCTTC.

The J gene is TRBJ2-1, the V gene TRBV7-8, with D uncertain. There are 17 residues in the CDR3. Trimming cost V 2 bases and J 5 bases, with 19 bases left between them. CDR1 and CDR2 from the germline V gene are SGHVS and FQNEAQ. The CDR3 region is CASSLSTFEAIHNEQFF. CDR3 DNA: TGTGCCAGCAGCTTATCGACCTTTGAGGCAATCCACAATGAGCAGTTCTTC.

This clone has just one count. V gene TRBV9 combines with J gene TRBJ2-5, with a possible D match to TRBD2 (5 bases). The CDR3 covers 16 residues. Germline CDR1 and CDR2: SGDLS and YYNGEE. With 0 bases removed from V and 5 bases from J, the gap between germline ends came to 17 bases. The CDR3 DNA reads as TGTGCCAGCAGCGTAGGGCCAGCGGAGAGTGGGGAGACCCAGTACTTC. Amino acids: CASSVGPAESGETQYF.

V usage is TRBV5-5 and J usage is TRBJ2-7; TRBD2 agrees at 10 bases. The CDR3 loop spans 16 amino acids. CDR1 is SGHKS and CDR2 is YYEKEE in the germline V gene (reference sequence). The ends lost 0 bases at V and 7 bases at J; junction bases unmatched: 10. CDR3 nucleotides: TGTGCCAGCAGCTTGGGGCTAGCGGGAGCGGTAGGTGAGCAGTACTTC. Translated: CASSLGLAGAVGEQYF.

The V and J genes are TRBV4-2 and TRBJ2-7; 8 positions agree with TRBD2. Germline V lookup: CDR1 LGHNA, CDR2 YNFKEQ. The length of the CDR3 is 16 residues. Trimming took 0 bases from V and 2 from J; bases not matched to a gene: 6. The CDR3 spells CASSQDTGGPAYEQYF. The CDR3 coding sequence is TGTGCCAGCAGCCAAGATACGGGAGGGCCCGCCTACGAGCAGTACTTC.

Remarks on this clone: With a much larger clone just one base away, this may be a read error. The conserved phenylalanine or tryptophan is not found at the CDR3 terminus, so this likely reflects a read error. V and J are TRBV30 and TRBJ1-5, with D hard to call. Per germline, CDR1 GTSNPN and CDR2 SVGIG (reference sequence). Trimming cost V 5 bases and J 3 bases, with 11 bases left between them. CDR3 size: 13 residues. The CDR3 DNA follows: TGTGCCTGGGGTAATCCCAACAATCAGCCCCAGCATGTT. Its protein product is CAWGNPNNQPQHV.

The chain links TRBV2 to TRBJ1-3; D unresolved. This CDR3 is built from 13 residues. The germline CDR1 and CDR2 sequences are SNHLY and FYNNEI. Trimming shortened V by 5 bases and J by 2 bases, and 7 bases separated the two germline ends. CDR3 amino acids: CASSRGPGNTIYF. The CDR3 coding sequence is TGTGCCAGCAGTCGCGGCCCTGGAAACACCATATATTTT.

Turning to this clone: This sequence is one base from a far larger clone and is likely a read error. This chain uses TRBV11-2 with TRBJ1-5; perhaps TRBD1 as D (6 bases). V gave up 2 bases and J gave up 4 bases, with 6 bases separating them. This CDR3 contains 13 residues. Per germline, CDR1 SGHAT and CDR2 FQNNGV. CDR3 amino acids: CASSLQGNQPQHF. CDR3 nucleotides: TGTGCCAGCAGCTTACAGGGGAATCAGCCCCAGCATTTT.

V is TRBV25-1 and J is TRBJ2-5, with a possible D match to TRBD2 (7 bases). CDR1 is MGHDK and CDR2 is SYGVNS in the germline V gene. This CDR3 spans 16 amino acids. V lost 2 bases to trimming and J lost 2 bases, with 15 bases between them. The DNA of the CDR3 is TGTGCCAGCAGTGAAAGGAGGGGGGGGGTACAAGAGACCCAGTACTTC. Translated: CASSERRGGVQETQYF.

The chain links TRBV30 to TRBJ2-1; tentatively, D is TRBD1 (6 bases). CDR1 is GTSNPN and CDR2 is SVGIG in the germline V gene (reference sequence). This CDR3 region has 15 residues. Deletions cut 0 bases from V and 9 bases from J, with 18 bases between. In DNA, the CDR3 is TGTGCCTGGAGTGTCTGGGCAGGGGCTGGCGGTGAGCAGTTCTTC. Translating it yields CAWSVWAGAGGEQFF.

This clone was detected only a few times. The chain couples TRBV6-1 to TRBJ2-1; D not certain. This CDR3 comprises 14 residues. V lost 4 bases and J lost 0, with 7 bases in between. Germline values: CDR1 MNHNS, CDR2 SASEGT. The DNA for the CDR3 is TGTGCCAGCAGTGGATGGGACTCCTACAATGAGCAGTTCTTC. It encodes CASSGWDSYNEQFF.

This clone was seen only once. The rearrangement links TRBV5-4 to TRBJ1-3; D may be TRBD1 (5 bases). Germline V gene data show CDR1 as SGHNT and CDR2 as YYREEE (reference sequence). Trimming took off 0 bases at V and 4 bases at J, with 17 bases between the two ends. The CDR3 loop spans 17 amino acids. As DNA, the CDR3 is TGTGCCAGCAGCTTGGGGGCAGGGAGCTGGCCCGGAAACACCATATATTTT. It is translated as CASSLGAGSWPGNTIYF.

The DNA of the CDR3 is TGTGCCAGTAGTCCGGGACAATATAATTCACCCCTCCACTTT. This codes for CASSPGQYNSPLHF. The chain employs TRBV19 and TRBJ1-6, with TRBD1 as a possible D gene (6 bases). Trimming left V 5 bases short and J 4 bases short, with 9 bases between. Per germline, CDR1 LNHDA and CDR2 SQIVND (reference sequence). This CDR3 comprises 14 residues.

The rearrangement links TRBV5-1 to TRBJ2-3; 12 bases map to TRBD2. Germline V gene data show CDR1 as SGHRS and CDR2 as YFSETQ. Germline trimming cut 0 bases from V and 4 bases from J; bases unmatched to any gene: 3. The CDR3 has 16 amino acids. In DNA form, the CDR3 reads TGCGCCAGCAGCTTGGGGACTAGCGGGACTCCAGATACGCAGTATTTT. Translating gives CASSLGTSGTPDTQYF.

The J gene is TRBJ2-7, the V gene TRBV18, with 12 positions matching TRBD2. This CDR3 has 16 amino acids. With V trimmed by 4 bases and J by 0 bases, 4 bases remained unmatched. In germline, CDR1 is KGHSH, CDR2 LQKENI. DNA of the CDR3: TGTGCCAGCTCACGACCGACTAGCGGGGGCTCCTACGAGCAGTACTTC. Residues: CASSRPTSGGSYEQYF.

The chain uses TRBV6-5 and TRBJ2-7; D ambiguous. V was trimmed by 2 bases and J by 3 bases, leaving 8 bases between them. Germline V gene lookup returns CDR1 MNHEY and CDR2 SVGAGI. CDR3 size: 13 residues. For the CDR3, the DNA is TGTGCCAGCAGTTACGTGGCTAACTACGAGCAGTACTTC. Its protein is CASSYVANYEQYF.

DNA for the CDR3: TGTGCCAGCAGCTTGACGCCGGTCTCTGAAGCTTTCTTT. This sequence encodes CASSLTPVSEAFF. This sequence joins TRBV7-3 and TRBJ1-1; the D is unclear. This CDR3 has 13 residues. V was pared by 3 bases and J by 6 bases, with 11 bases between. In germline, CDR1 is SGHTA, CDR2 FQGTGA.

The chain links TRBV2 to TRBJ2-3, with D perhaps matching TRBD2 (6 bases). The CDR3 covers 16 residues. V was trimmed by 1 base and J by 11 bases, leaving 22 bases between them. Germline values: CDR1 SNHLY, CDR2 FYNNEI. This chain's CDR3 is CASSEGAGSPTGMQYF. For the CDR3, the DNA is TGTGCCAGCAGTGAAGGGGCGGGATCGCCCACGGGGATGCAGTATTTT.

The CDR3 protein is CASTSPGEYYGYTF. The CDR3, as DNA: TGTGCCAGCACCTCCCCCGGGGAATACTATGGCTACACCTTC. This chain connects TRBV28 to TRBJ1-2, with D hard to call. The V gene's germline CDR1 is MDHEN and CDR2 SYDVKM. Trimming left V 7 bases short and J 3 bases short, with 15 bases between. CDR3 length equals 14 residues.

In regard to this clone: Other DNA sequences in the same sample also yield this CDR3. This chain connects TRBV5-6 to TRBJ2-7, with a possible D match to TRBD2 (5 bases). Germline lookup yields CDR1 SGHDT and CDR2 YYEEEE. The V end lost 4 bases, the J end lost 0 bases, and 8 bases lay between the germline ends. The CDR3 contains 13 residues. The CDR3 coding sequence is TGTGCCAGCAGCCTGGCGGGCTCCTACGAGCAGTACTTC. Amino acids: CASSLAGSYEQYF.

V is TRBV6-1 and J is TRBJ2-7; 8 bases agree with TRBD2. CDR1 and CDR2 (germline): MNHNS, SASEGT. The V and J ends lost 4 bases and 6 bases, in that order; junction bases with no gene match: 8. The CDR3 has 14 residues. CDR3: CASSGVAGLIEQYF. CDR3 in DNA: TGTGCCAGCAGTGGAGTAGCGGGACTTATCGAGCAGTACTTC.

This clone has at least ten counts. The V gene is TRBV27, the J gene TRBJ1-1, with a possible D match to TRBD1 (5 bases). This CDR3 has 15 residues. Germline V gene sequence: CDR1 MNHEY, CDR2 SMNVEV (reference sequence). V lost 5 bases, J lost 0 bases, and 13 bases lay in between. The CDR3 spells CASSPRVFMNTEAFF. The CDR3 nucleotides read TGTGCCAGCAGTCCCAGGGTATTCATGAACACTGAAGCTTTCTTT.

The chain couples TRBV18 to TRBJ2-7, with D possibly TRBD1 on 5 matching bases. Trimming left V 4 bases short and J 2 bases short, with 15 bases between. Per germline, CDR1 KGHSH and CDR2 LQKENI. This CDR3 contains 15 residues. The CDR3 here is CASSHDSPSAYEQYF. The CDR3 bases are TGTGCCAGCTCACACGACAGCCCCTCGGCCTACGAGCAGTACTTC.

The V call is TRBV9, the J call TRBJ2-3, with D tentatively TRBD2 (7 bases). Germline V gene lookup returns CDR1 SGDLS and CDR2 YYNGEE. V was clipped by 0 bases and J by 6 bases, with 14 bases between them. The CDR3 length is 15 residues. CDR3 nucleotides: TGTGCCAGCAGCGTAGGGGGAGGGGGTCGCGATACGCAGTATTTT. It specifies CASSVGGGGRDTQYF.

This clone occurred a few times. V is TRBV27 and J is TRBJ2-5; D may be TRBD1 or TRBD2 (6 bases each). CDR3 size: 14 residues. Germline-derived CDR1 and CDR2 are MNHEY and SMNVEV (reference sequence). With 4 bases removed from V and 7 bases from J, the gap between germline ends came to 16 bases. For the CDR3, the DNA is TGTGCCAGCAGTTGGGGGGCAGCCGGGGGGACCCAGTACTTC. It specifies CASSWGAAGGTQYF.

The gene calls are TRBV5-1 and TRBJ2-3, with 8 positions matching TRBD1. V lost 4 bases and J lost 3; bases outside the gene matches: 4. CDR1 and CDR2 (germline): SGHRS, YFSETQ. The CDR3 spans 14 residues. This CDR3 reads CASSKGQGTDTQYF. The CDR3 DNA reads TGCGCCAGCAGCAAAGGACAGGGTACAGATACGCAGTATTTT. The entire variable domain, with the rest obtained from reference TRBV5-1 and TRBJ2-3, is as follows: KAGVTQTPRYLIKTRGQQVTLSCSPISGHRSVSWYQQTPGQGLQFLFEYFSETQRNKGNFPGRFSGRQFSNSRSEMNVSTLELGDSALYLCASSKGQGTDTQYFGPGTRLTVL.